These T cell receptor beta chains were read from a single sample in a study of shared clonotypes between healthy human individuals. Clones were read by immunoSEQ multiplex PCR, and TCRdb kept only the in-frame ones, dropping some. The table lists approximately 500,000 clones, about 96% of them singletons. The sample was naive CD4+ T cells sorted from blood. These receptors were obtained from a woman in her twenties or thirties in good health. The CDR3 runs from the conserved cysteine through the conserved F or W. The order of the fields is D gene, clone size, J gene, V gene, CDR3 protein, CDR3 DNA. D genes are given only for firm matches. Rows may omit the clone size; those that give it use once, few, many or a size class.

NA	once	TRBJ2-5	TRBV19	CASSQQGGETQYF	TGTGCCAGTTCTCAACAGGGAGGAGAGACCCAGTACTTC
NA	NA	TRBJ2-3	TRBV15	CATSAVTDTQYF	TGTGCCACCAGCGCAGTCACAGATACGCAGTATTTT
NA	NA	TRBJ1-2	TRBV5-6	CASSPDSLYGYTF	TGTGCCAGCAGCCCGGACAGTTTGTATGGCTACACCTTC
NA	NA	TRBJ2-7	TRBV6-5	CASRRTVEGYEQYF	TGTGCCAGCAGGAGGACAGTGGAAGGCTACGAGCAGTACTTC
NA	NA	TRBJ1-5	TRBV27	CASRPQGLGNQPQHF	TGTGCCAGCAGACCGCAGGGATTGGGCAATCAGCCCCAGCATTTT
NA	NA	TRBJ1-1	TRBV5-1	CASSLRGDTEAFF	TGCGCCAGCAGCCTTAGGGGGGACACTGAAGCTTTCTTT
NA	NA	TRBJ1-1	TRBV18	CASSPPWKNTEAFF	TGTGCCAGCTCACCACCCTGGAAGAACACTGAAGCTTTCTTT
TRBD2	NA	TRBJ2-1	TRBV28	CASIAGHEQFF	TGTGCCAGCATAGCGGGCCATGAGCAGTTCTTC
TRBD1	once	TRBJ2-7	TRBV11-1	CASSGTGTGKLYEQYF	TGTGCCAGCAGTGGGACCGGGACAGGGAAACTCTACGAGCAGTACTTC
NA	once	TRBJ2-3	TRBV15	CATSRALDTQYF	TGTGCCACCAGCAGAGCACTCGATACGCAGTATTTT
TRBD2	NA	TRBJ2-1	TRBV18	CASSPNSGRASYNEQFF	TGTGCCAGCTCACCGAATAGCGGGAGGGCCTCCTACAATGAGCAGTTCTTC
NA	NA	TRBJ2-6	TRBV2	CASSDRPMGANVLTF	TGTGCCAGCAGTGACAGACCTATGGGGGCCAACGTCCTGACTTTC
NA	NA	TRBJ2-7	TRBV4-1	CASSQLSPREASDYEQYF	TGCGCCAGCAGTCAACTGAGCCCGAGGGAGGCTAGCGACTACGAGCAGTACTTC
TRBD1	NA	TRBJ2-3	TRBV28	CASSLVQGATDTQYF	TGTGCCAGCAGTTTGGTCCAGGGGGCGACAGATACGCAGTATTTT
NA	NA	TRBJ1-3	TRBV5-1	CASSLGRSISGNTIYF	TGCGCCAGCAGCTTGGGTCGCAGTATCTCTGGAAACACCATATATTTT
NA	NA	TRBJ2-3	TRBV5-1	CASSNSGASTDTQYF	TGCGCCAGCAGCAACTCAGGGGCGAGCACAGATACGCAGTATTTT
NA	NA	TRBJ2-6	TRBV2	CASRAEQRLHFRGGANVLTF	TGTGCCAGCAGAGCTGAACAGAGACTACACTTTAGGGGAGGGGCCAACGTCCTGACTTTC
TRBD1	once	TRBJ2-7	TRBV2	CASSVDRERGYEQYF	TGTGCCAGCAGTGTAGACAGGGAACGGGGTTACGAGCAGTACTTC
NA	NA	TRBJ1-2	TRBV5-1	CASSLAGIEGYTF	TGCGCCAGCAGCTTGGCCGGAATAGAAGGCTACACCTTC
NA	once	TRBJ2-7	TRBV7-8	CASRQYQGTYEQYF	TGTGCCAGCAGACAATACCAGGGGACCTACGAGCAGTACTTC
NA	NA	TRBJ2-7	TRBV11-2	CASSPIGRVEQYF	TGTGCCAGCAGCCCCATCGGAAGGGTCGAGCAGTACTTC
NA	NA	TRBJ2-3	TRBV7-3	CASSLGDPPDTQYF	TGTGCCAGCAGCTTAGGGGACCCGCCAGATACGCAGTATTTT
NA	NA	TRBJ2-5	TRBV5-1	CASSLGVDAQETQYF	TGCGCCAGCAGCTTGGGGGTGGACGCCCAAGAGACCCAGTACTTC
NA	NA	TRBJ2-2	TRBV29-1	CSVEVSGGHVGELFF	TGCAGCGTTGAAGTTAGCGGAGGTCATGTCGGGGAGCTGTTTTTT
TRBD1	NA	TRBJ1-5	TRBV6-5	CASGQGRWQPQHF	TGTGCCAGCGGACAGGGGAGGTGGCAGCCCCAGCATTTT
NA	NA	TRBJ2-7	TRBV28	CASSPAGLAIYEQYF	TGTGCCAGCAGCCCCGCGGGGCTAGCGATATACGAGCAGTACTTC
TRBD2	NA	TRBJ2-7	TRBV7-2	CASSLVALAGGPYEQYF	TGTGCCAGCAGCTTAGTAGCACTAGCGGGAGGACCCTACGAGCAGTACTTC
NA	NA	TRBJ2-6	TRBV16	CASSQSGLTGANVLTF	TGTGCCAGCAGCCAATCAGGGCTGACTGGGGCCAACGTCCTGACTTTC
NA	NA	TRBJ2-3	TRBV28	CASSWVRRDRTDTQYF	TGTGCCAGCAGTTGGGTTCGGCGGGATAGGACAGATACGCAGTATTTT